The 22 T cell receptor beta chains below come from one sample, sequenced in a study of T cell responses to AZD1222 COVID-19 vaccine (dated by TCRdb to about 2021). The time point label for this specimen denotes: about 28 days (+/-7) after the second vaccine dose. Library preparation was by the immunoSEQ multiplex PCR assay. TCRdb stores this immuneACCESS table with in-frame sequences only. Part of the clones is absent; in the studies checked, under half of the shortfall reflects unresolved V genes, and no reason is known for the rest. The sample yields 150,000 or so clones; over 80% were counted once. The ten largest clones take up roughly 3.8% of the sample. Material: peripheral blood, obtained 28 days after the second AZD1222 dose. These receptors came from an adult who received the AZD1222 COVID-19 vaccine.

The J gene is TRBJ2-7, the V gene TRBV12-5; D uncertain. The germline V gene encodes CDR1 LGHNT and CDR2 FRNRAP. The V gene lost 1 base and the J gene lost 0 bases, with 19 bases spanning the gap. The CDR3 contains 18 residues. CDR3 region: CASGLDLPGRLSSYEQYF. As DNA, the CDR3 is TGTGCTAGTGGTTTGGACCTTCCGGGCAGATTGTCCTCCTACGAGCAGTACTTC.

CDR3 DNA sequence: TGTGCCAGCAGCGCCCTCGACAGGGGGGATTCACCCCTCCACTTT. This encodes CASSALDRGDSPLHF. The chain joins TRBV5-4 to TRBJ1-6; 9 bases line up with TRBD1. V lost 4 bases, J lost 8 bases, and 7 bases stayed unmatched. The CDR3 length is 15 residues. Germline CDR1 and CDR2: SGHNT and YYREEE (reference sequence).

A word on this clone: In the same sample, other DNA sequences code for this CDR3. The chain uses TRBV3-1 (or the pseudogene TRBV3-2) and TRBJ1-5, with 10 bases aligning to TRBD1. Germline-derived CDR1 and CDR2 are LGHDT and YNNKEL (reference sequence). This CDR3 has 16 residues. The V gene end was trimmed by 1 base and the J gene end by 3 bases; junction bases not matched to a gene: 3. CDR3 in DNA: TGTGCCAGCAGCCAAGGGACAGGGGGTAACAATCAGCCCCAGCATTTT. As protein: CASSQGTGGNNQPQHF.

The chain links TRBV29-1 to TRBJ2-2; weak D call: TRBD2 (6 bases). This CDR3 region has 14 residues. The V gene's germline CDR1 is SQVTM and CDR2 ANQGSEA. Trimming removed 4 bases from V and 6 bases from J, with 15 bases in between. CDR3 coding DNA: TGCAGCGTTGCGGCTAGCGTGTCCGCCGGGGAGCTGTTTTTT. Amino acids: CSVAASVSAGELFF.

This chain links TRBV6-6 with TRBJ2-1; D is undetermined. The CDR3 has 13 amino acids. The germline CDR1 and CDR2 sequences are MNHNY and SVGAGI (reference sequence). Deletions cut 5 bases from V and 1 base from J, with 6 bases between. CDR3 region: CASSTYSYNEQFF. DNA for the CDR3: TGTGCCAGCAGTACCTATTCCTACAATGAGCAGTTCTTC.

V and J are TRBV5-1 and TRBJ2-7; 7 positions agree with TRBD2. J gave up 3 bases and V 3 bases, and 9 bases lay outside the gene matches. The V gene's germline CDR1 is SGHRS and CDR2 YFSETQ. The CDR3 has 15 amino acids. Written as DNA, the CDR3 is TGCGCCAGCAGCTCCCGACTAGCAGCCGACTACGAGCAGTACTTC. Translated, it gives CASSSRLAADYEQYF.

This rearrangement joins TRBV5-6 to TRBJ1-2; D may be TRBD1 (6 bases). The germline V gene has CDR1 SGHDT and CDR2 YYEEEE. CDR3 length: 14 amino acids. V lost 0 bases and J 6 bases, leaving 12 bases between the germline ends. CDR3 in DNA: TGTGCCAGCAGCTTGGGTGGGGGGCTGAATGGCTACACCTTC. This encodes CASSLGGGLNGYTF.

This clone was seen just once. The V call is TRBV3-1 (or the pseudogene TRBV3-2), the J call TRBJ2-7; D possibly matches TRBD1 or TRBD2 (5 bases each). The CDR3 length is 13 residues. CDR1 LGHDT and CDR2 YNNKEL come from the germline V gene (reference sequence). V lost 8 bases and J lost 2, with 13 bases in between. The CDR3 sequence is CASAWGRTYEQYF. Here the CDR3 DNA reads TGTGCCAGCGCCTGGGGGAGAACCTACGAGCAGTACTTC.

The gene calls are TRBV7-8 and TRBJ2-1; possibly TRBD2 for D (5 bases). V lost 5 bases to trimming and J lost 10 bases, with 18 bases between them. The CDR3 is 14 residues long. Germline assignment: CDR1 SGHVS and CDR2 FQNEAQ. CDR3 protein: CASSQATRVGEQFF. The CDR3 DNA follows: TGTGCCAGCAGCCAAGCTACTAGGGTTGGCGAGCAGTTCTTC.

This chain connects TRBV2 to TRBJ1-5; D remains unclear. CDR1 is SNHLY and CDR2 is FYNNEI in the germline V gene. The CDR3 consists of 15 residues. Trimming cost V 4 bases and J 7 bases, with 17 bases left between them. As DNA, the CDR3 is TGTGCCAGCAGTGTATCCGGGCAAATAAGCCAGCCCCAGCATTTT. It translates to CASSVSGQISQPQHF.

The V gene is TRBV13, the J gene TRBJ2-5; TRBD1 matches at 9 bases. V lost 6 bases and J lost 2; bases outside the gene matches: 10. CDR1 is PRHDT, CDR2 FYEKMQ, per germline (reference sequence). The CDR3 contains 16 residues. DNA of the CDR3: TGTGCCAGCAGGAATACAGGGGGCGCTTGGCAAGAGACCCAGTACTTC. Residues: CASRNTGGAWQETQYF.

The rearrangement joins TRBV7-3 to TRBJ1-6; D perhaps matches TRBD1 (6 bases). Trimming left V 5 bases short and J 10 bases short, with 12 bases between. The CDR3 sequence is 13 residues long. CDR1 is SGHTA, CDR2 FQGTGA, per germline. CDR3 nucleotide sequence: TGTGCCAGCAGCAAAGGGGGACACTCACCCCTCCACTTT. This translates into CASSKGGHSPLHF.

The V gene is TRBV5-4, the J gene TRBJ2-7; 10 bases line up with TRBD1. V shed 9 bases and J 1 base; nucleotides not matched to a gene: 7. This CDR3 region has 14 residues. CDR1 SGHNT and CDR2 YYREEE come from the germline V gene (reference sequence). The CDR3 DNA is TGTGCCACCTCCCCGGGACAGGGGTCCTACGAGCAGTACTTC. It yields the protein CATSPGQGSYEQYF.

The genes are TRBV7-8 and TRBJ1-4; a possible D gene is TRBD1 (5 bases). The length of the CDR3 is 16 residues. V lost 3 bases, J lost 4 bases, and 15 bases lay in between. Germline loops: CDR1 SGHVS, CDR2 FQNEAQ. CDR3 in DNA: TGTGCCAGCAGCTTGACAAGACAGCGCTTTAATGAAAAACTGTTTTTT. As protein: CASSLTRQRFNEKLFF.

This chain uses TRBV4-1 with TRBJ2-5; tentative D call: TRBD2 (5 bases). Trimming removed 2 bases at V and 5 bases at J, with 9 bases between. The CDR3 runs to 13 residues. The germline V gene encodes CDR1 MGHRA and CDR2 YSYEKL. CDR3 DNA sequence: TGCGCCAGCAGCCAACCGGGCGGGGAGACCCAGTACTTC. Protein sequence: CASSQPGGETQYF.

This clone was seen only once. This sequence joins TRBV19 and TRBJ1-3, with D unclear. The germline gives CDR1 LNHDA, CDR2 SQIVND (reference sequence). The CDR3 consists of 13 residues. Trimming pared 6 bases from V and 2 bases from J, leaving 8 bases between. CDR3 protein: CASSLLTGNTIYF. The CDR3 nucleotides read TGTGCCAGTAGCCTCTTAACTGGAAACACCATATATTTT.

This clone appeared once. The chain carries TRBV6-2 or TRBV6-3 and TRBJ2-1; weak D call: TRBD2 (5 bases). Germline-derived CDR1 and CDR2 are MNHEY and SVGEGT. Trimming took 3 bases from V and 6 from J, leaving 12 bases between them. The CDR3 sequence is 14 residues long. In DNA form, the CDR3 reads TGTGCCAGCAGTTATAGGCGGGCGTCCAATGAGCAGTTCTTC. Its translation is CASSYRRASNEQFF.

The chain combines TRBV27 with TRBJ2-7; D is unresolved. The CDR3 totals 14 residues. The V gene's germline CDR1 is MNHEY and CDR2 SMNVEV (reference sequence). The V end was cut by 3 bases, the J end by 3 bases, with 12 bases between. CDR3 in DNA: TGTGCCAGCAGTTTGAGGAGCGCCGGCTACGAGCAGTACTTC. It codes for CASSLRSAGYEQYF.

The table lists this clone with a count of one. In DNA form, the CDR3 reads TGCGCCAGCAGATTGACTGGGAGTTCCTATAATTCACCCCTCCACTTT. This sequence encodes CASRLTGSSYNSPLHF. This chain uses TRBV5-1 with TRBJ1-6; D gene ambiguous. Germline CDR1 and CDR2: SGHRS and YFSETQ. The V end lost 5 bases, the J end lost 1 base, and 13 bases lay between the germline ends. The CDR3 has 16 amino acids.

The chain uses TRBV28 and TRBJ1-2; D is undetermined. The CDR3 is 10 amino acids. Germline CDR1 MDHEN, CDR2 SYDVKM. V was clipped by 6 bases and J by 5 bases, with 4 bases between them. As DNA, the CDR3 is TGTGCCAGCAGAGGGTATGGCTACACCTTC. Its translation is CASRGYGYTF.

The chain combines TRBV7-2 with TRBJ1-1, with TRBD1 as a possible D gene (6 bases). Trimming left V 1 base short and J 8 bases short, with 17 bases between. The CDR3 has 15 amino acids. Germline V gene lookup returns CDR1 SGHTA and CDR2 FQGNSA. CDR3: CASSLVISAGAEAFF. For the CDR3, the DNA is TGTGCCAGCAGCTTAGTAATTTCGGCGGGGGCGGAAGCTTTCTTT.

With regard to this clone: Other DNA variants within this sample encode the same CDR3. The V call is TRBV11-2, the J call TRBJ2-3; D is perhaps TRBD1 or TRBD2 (6 bases each). This CDR3 contains 16 residues. Germline assignment: CDR1 SGHAT and CDR2 FQNNGV. Trimming removed 1 base from V and 3 bases from J, with 14 bases in between. The CDR3 nucleotides are TGTGCCAGCAGCTTAGTAGGGGGGCCCGGGACAGATACGCAGTATTTT. Translating it yields CASSLVGGPGTDTQYF.